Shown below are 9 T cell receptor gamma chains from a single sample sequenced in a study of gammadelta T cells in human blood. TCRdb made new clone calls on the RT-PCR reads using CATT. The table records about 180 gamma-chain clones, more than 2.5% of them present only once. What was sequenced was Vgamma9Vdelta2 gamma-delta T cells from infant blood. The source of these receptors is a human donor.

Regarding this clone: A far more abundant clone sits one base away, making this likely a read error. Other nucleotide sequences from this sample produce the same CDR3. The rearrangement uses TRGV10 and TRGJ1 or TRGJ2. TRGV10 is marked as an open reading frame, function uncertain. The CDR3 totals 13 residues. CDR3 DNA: TGCGCTGCGTGGGATAAGTGGGGTTATAAGAAACTCTTT. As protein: CAAWDKWGYKKLF.

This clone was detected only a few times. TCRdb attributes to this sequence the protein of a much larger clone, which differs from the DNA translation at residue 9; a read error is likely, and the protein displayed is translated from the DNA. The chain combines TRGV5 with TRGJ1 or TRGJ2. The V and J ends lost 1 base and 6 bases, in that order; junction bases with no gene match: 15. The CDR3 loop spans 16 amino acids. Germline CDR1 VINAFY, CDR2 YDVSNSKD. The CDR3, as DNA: TGTGCCACCTGGGACAGTCGACGGGAGATTATTTATAAGAAACTCTTT. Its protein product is CATWDSRREIIYKKLF.

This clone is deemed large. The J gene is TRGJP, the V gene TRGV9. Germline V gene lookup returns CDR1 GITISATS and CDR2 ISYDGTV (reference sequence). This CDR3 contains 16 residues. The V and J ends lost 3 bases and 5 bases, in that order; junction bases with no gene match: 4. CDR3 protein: CALWELKELGKKIKVF. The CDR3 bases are TGTGCCTTGTGGGAGCTAAAAGAGTTGGGCAAAAAAATCAAGGTATTT.

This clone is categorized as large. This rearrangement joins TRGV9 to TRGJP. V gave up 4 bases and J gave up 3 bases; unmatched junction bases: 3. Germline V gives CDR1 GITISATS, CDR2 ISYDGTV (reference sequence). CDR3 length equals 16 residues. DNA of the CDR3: TGTGCCTTGTGGGACCCGCAAGAGTTGGGCAAAAAAATCAAGGTATTT. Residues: CALWDPQELGKKIKVF.

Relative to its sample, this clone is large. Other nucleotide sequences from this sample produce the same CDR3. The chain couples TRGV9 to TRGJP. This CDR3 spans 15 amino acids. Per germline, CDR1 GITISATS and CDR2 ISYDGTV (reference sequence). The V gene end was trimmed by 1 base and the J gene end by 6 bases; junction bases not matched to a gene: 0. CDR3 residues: CALWEVELGKKIKVF. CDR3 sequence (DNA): TGTGCCTTGTGGGAGGTAGAGTTGGGCAAAAAAATCAAGGTATTT.

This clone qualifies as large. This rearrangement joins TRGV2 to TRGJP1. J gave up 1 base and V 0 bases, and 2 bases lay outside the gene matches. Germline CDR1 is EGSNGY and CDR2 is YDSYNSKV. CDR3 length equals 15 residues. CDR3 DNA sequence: TGTGCCACCTGGGACGGGCTTACCACTGGTTGGTTCAAGATATTT. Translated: CATWDGLTTGWFKIF.

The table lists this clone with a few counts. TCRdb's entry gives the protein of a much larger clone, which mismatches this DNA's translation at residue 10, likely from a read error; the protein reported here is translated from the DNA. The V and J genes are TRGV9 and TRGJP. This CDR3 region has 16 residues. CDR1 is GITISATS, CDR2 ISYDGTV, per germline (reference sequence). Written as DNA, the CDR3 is TGTGCCTTGTGGGAGCCGCAAGAGTTGGACAAAAAAATCAAGGTATTT. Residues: CALWEPQELDKKIKVF.

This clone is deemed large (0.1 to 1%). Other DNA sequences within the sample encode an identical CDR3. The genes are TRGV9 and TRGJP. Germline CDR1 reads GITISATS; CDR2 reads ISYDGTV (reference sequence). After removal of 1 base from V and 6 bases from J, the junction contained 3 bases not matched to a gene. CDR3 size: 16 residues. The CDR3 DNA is TGTGCCTTGTGGGAGGTAATAGAGTTGGGCAAAAAAATCAAGGTATTT. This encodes CALWEVIELGKKIKVF.

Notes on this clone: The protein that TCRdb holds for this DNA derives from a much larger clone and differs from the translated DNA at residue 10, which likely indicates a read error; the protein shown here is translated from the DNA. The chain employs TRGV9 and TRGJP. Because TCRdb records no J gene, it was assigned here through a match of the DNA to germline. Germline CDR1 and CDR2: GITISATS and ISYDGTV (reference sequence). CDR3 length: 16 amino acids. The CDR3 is CALWEVQELDKKIKVF. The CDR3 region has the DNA TGTGCCTTGTGGGAGGTGCAAGAGTTGGACAAAAAAATCAAGGTATTT.